The subject of this entry is one T cell receptor (beta chain). Its antigen is unidentified. This entry belongs to a study of OX40 agonist ivuxolimab in advanced cancers. Study overall: Ivuxolimab, an agonistic anti-OX40 (CD134) antibody, was given to patients. Study outcomes and limitations: Not determined was the antigen specificity of the expanded peripheral T cells. Dose levels from 0.1 to 3.0 mg/kg saw CD4+ and CD8+ blood T cells expand clonally by week 6.

Per the germline V gene, CDR1 is LGHNT and CDR2 is FRNRAP. The CDR3 is made up of 15 amino acids. V dropped 4 bases and J dropped 0 bases, with 10 bases sitting between them. Produced via immunoSEQ multiplex PCR; TCRdb's table is partial and in-frame only. The table shows 65,000 or so clones, with roughly 80% occurring only once. Sequences were derived from CD4+ or CD8+ T cells sorted from blood, sampled in a trial of the OX40 agonist ivuxolimab. This TCR was recovered from an adult with an advanced solid tumor such as melanoma, head and neck, liver or kidney cancer. The chain employs TRBV12-5 and TRBJ1-3; weak D call: TRBD1 (5 bases). CDR3 nucleotide sequence: TGTGCTAGTGGTTCCCGGGGGAACTCTGGAAACACCATATATTTT. Translation: CASGSRGNSGNTIYF. The full variable domain, its missing parts supplied by reference TRBV12-5 and TRBJ1-3, is DARVTQTPRHKVTEMGQEVTMRCQPILGHNTVFWYRQTMMQGLELLAYFRNRAPLDDSGMPKDRFSAEMPDATLATLKIQPSEPRDSAVYFCASGSRGNSGNTIYFGEGSWLTVV.